These T cell receptor beta chains were read from a single sample in a study of OX40 agonist ivuxolimab in advanced cancers. Only in-frame clones appear in the TCRdb table, and some are missing; sequencing was by immunoSEQ multiplex PCR. The sample has 20,000 to 25,000 clones, 88% seen once. The sequences come from CD4+ or CD8+ T cells sorted from blood, collected in a trial of the OX40 agonist ivuxolimab. Source of these receptors: an adult with an advanced solid tumor such as melanoma, head and neck, liver or kidney cancer. Each CDR3 is given with its conserved first and last residue. The D gene is left open where the match is weak. Expanded clones are given a class, and other clones once, few, many or no size at all.

clone_size: few; v_call: TRBV7-9; d_call: TRBD2; j_call: TRBJ2-1; cdr3_aa: CASSSKLAGNYNEQFF; cdr3_nt: TGTGCCAGCAGCTCTAAACTAGCGGGAAACTACAATGAGCAGTTCTTC
clone_size: few; v_call: TRBV4-3; d_call: -; j_call: TRBJ2-1; cdr3_aa: CASSQDWQGYNEQFF; cdr3_nt: TGCGCCAGCAGCCAAGATTGGCAGGGTTACAATGAGCAGTTCTTC
clone_size: -; v_call: TRBV5-1; d_call: -; j_call: TRBJ2-5; cdr3_aa: CASSLVTGEAVTQYF; cdr3_nt: TGCGCCAGCAGCTTGGTCACAGGGGAGGCGGTGACCCAGTACTTC
clone_size: -; v_call: TRBV15; d_call: TRBD2; j_call: TRBJ2-7; cdr3_aa: CATSKGLAAERSYEQYF; cdr3_nt: TGTGCCACCAGCAAGGGACTAGCGGCGGAGAGGTCCTACGAGCAGTACTTC
clone_size: -; v_call: TRBV30; d_call: -; j_call: TRBJ1-2; cdr3_aa: CAWTKGNGYTF; cdr3_nt: TGTGCCTGGACAAAAGGGAATGGCTACACCTTC
clone_size: -; v_call: TRBV6-6; d_call: -; j_call: TRBJ1-4; cdr3_aa: CASRNRKSNEKLFF; cdr3_nt: TGTGCCAGCAGGAATCGGAAGTCTAATGAAAAACTGTTTTTT
clone_size: -; v_call: TRBV7-8; d_call: -; j_call: TRBJ2-1; cdr3_aa: CASSSVRESSEQFF; cdr3_nt: TGTGCCAGCAGCTCCGTTCGGGAGAGCAGTGAGCAGTTCTTC
clone_size: few; v_call: TRBV4-2; d_call: TRBD2; j_call: TRBJ2-7; cdr3_aa: CASSLVLGLAFSYEQYF; cdr3_nt: TGTGCCAGCAGCTTGGTCTTAGGACTAGCGTTCTCCTACGAGCAGTACTTC
clone_size: -; v_call: TRBV19; d_call: TRBD1; j_call: TRBJ2-1; cdr3_aa: CASSMGTGWNEQFF; cdr3_nt: TGTGCCAGTAGTATGGGGACAGGGTGGAATGAGCAGTTCTTC
clone_size: -; v_call: TRBV4-3; d_call: -; j_call: TRBJ2-2; cdr3_aa: CASSQLRGAATGELFF; cdr3_nt: TGCGCCAGCAGCCAATTAAGGGGGGCGGCCACCGGGGAGCTGTTTTTT
clone_size: -; v_call: TRBV30; d_call: TRBD1; j_call: TRBJ2-2; cdr3_aa: CAWSAGGQGYTGELFF; cdr3_nt: TGTGCCTGGAGCGCCGGGGGACAGGGTTACACCGGGGAGCTGTTTTTT
clone_size: -; v_call: TRBV5-1; d_call: -; j_call: TRBJ1-1; cdr3_aa: CASSYGTRVNTEAFF; cdr3_nt: TGCGCCAGCAGCTATGGGACTCGGGTGAACACTGAAGCTTTCTTT
clone_size: -; v_call: TRBV6-8; d_call: TRBD2; j_call: TRBJ2-3; cdr3_aa: CARLAGGTDTQYF; cdr3_nt: TGTGCCAGACTAGCGGGAGGAACAGATACGCAGTATTTT
clone_size: -; v_call: TRBV5-5; d_call: -; j_call: TRBJ2-1; cdr3_aa: CASSLRNEQFF; cdr3_nt: TGTGCCAGCAGCTTGCGGAATGAGCAGTTCTTC
clone_size: few; v_call: TRBV19; d_call: TRBD2; j_call: TRBJ2-5; cdr3_aa: CASSIGFSGAKQETQYF; cdr3_nt: TGTGCCAGTAGTATAGGATTCAGCGGGGCCAAACAAGAGACCCAGTACTTC
clone_size: -; v_call: TRBV6-6; d_call: TRBD1; j_call: TRBJ1-5; cdr3_aa: CASSDTGGNRQPQHF; cdr3_nt: TGTGCCAGCAGTGACACAGGGGGCAATAGGCAGCCCCAGCATTTT
clone_size: -; v_call: TRBV10-3; d_call: -; j_call: TRBJ2-7; cdr3_aa: CAISADSYEQYF; cdr3_nt: TGTGCCATCTCGGCAGACTCCTACGAGCAGTACTTC
clone_size: -; v_call: TRBV10-3; d_call: -; j_call: TRBJ2-2; cdr3_aa: CAISRGPPTGELFF; cdr3_nt: TGTGCCATCAGTAGGGGCCCACCCACCGGGGAGCTGTTTTTT
clone_size: -; v_call: TRBV5-4; d_call: TRBD1; j_call: TRBJ1-4; cdr3_aa: CASSWGTGANEKLFF; cdr3_nt: TGTGCCAGCAGCTGGGGGACAGGCGCTAATGAAAAACTGTTTTTT
clone_size: -; v_call: TRBV28; d_call: -; j_call: TRBJ1-1; cdr3_aa: CASSLQSTEAFF; cdr3_nt: TGTGCCAGCAGTTTACAGAGCACTGAAGCTTTCTTT
clone_size: -; v_call: TRBV11-2; d_call: TRBD1; j_call: TRBJ1-2; cdr3_aa: CASSLEGQVSNYGYTF; cdr3_nt: TGTGCCAGCAGCTTAGAGGGACAGGTATCTAACTATGGCTACACCTTC
clone_size: -; v_call: TRBV6-5; d_call: -; j_call: TRBJ1-3; cdr3_aa: CASSYGSGNTIYF; cdr3_nt: TGTGCCAGCAGTTACGGCTCTGGAAACACCATATATTTT
clone_size: -; v_call: TRBV5-8; d_call: -; j_call: TRBJ2-7; cdr3_aa: CASSGGTGGSSYEQYF; cdr3_nt: TGCGCCAGCAGCGGGGGGACAGGCGGGAGCTCCTACGAGCAGTACTTC
clone_size: -; v_call: TRBV29-1; d_call: -; j_call: TRBJ1-1; cdr3_aa: CSVEPGLTNTEAFF; cdr3_nt: TGCAGCGTTGAGCCGGGACTCACGAACACTGAAGCTTTCTTT
clone_size: -; v_call: TRBV9; d_call: TRBD1; j_call: TRBJ2-1; cdr3_aa: CASSLQGQGSYNEQFF; cdr3_nt: TGTGCCAGCAGCCTACAGGGACAGGGGTCCTACAATGAGCAGTTCTTC
clone_size: -; v_call: TRBV19; d_call: TRBD1; j_call: TRBJ1-1; cdr3_aa: CASARDRASTEAFF; cdr3_nt: TGTGCCAGTGCCCGTGACAGGGCGAGCACTGAAGCTTTCTTT
clone_size: -; v_call: TRBV4-2; d_call: -; j_call: TRBJ1-4; cdr3_aa: CASSQDLGQSNEKLFF; cdr3_nt: TGTGCCAGCAGCCAAGATTTGGGGCAGTCTAATGAAAAACTGTTTTTT
clone_size: -; v_call: TRBV18; d_call: -; j_call: TRBJ2-7; cdr3_aa: CASSRGGISYEQYF; cdr3_nt: TGTGCCAGCTCACGTGGAGGGATTTCCTACGAGCAGTACTTC
clone_size: -; v_call: TRBV12-5; d_call: TRBD1; j_call: TRBJ2-2; cdr3_aa: CASGGQANTGELFF; cdr3_nt: TGTGCTAGTGGAGGACAGGCGAACACCGGGGAGCTGTTTTTT
clone_size: -; v_call: TRBV2; d_call: -; j_call: TRBJ2-2; cdr3_aa: CASKERVGDTGELFF; cdr3_nt: TGTGCCAGCAAAGAGAGAGTCGGCGACACCGGGGAGCTGTTTTTT
clone_size: -; v_call: TRBV9; d_call: -; j_call: TRBJ2-7; cdr3_aa: CASSGVNNEQYF; cdr3_nt: TGTGCCAGCAGCGGAGTCAACAACGAGCAGTACTTC
clone_size: -; v_call: TRBV7-6; d_call: -; j_call: TRBJ2-2; cdr3_aa: CASTVRARQAETGELFF; cdr3_nt: TGTGCCAGCACCGTCCGGGCCAGACAGGCGGAGACCGGGGAGCTGTTTTTT
clone_size: few; v_call: TRBV10-3; d_call: -; j_call: TRBJ1-2; cdr3_aa: CAISENNNYGYTF; cdr3_nt: TGTGCCATCAGTGAAAACAACAACTATGGCTACACCTTC
clone_size: -; v_call: TRBV4-3; d_call: -; j_call: TRBJ1-2; cdr3_aa: CASSRSIIRNYGYTF; cdr3_nt: TGCGCCAGCAGCCGCTCGATAATCCGGAACTATGGCTACACCTTC
clone_size: -; v_call: TRBV29-1; d_call: TRBD1; j_call: TRBJ1-1; cdr3_aa: CSVLGQTNTEAFF; cdr3_nt: TGCAGCGTACTGGGACAGACGAACACTGAAGCTTTCTTT
clone_size: -; v_call: TRBV4-2; d_call: TRBD2; j_call: TRBJ2-1; cdr3_aa: CASSQEGTSGSSYNEQFF; cdr3_nt: TGTGCCAGCAGCCAAGAGGGGACTAGCGGCAGCTCCTACAATGAGCAGTTCTTC
clone_size: -; v_call: TRBV5-1; d_call: -; j_call: TRBJ2-1; cdr3_aa: CASSLYPGSSYNEQFF; cdr3_nt: TGCGCCAGCAGCTTGTATCCGGGTAGCTCCTACAATGAGCAGTTCTTC
clone_size: -; v_call: TRBV9; d_call: -; j_call: TRBJ2-7; cdr3_aa: CASSVRDGTYEQYF; cdr3_nt: TGTGCCAGCAGCGTCCGGGACGGGACCTACGAGCAGTACTTC
clone_size: -; v_call: TRBV7-2; d_call: TRBD2; j_call: TRBJ2-1; cdr3_aa: CASSLRAGGPFSVNEQFF; cdr3_nt: TGTGCCAGCAGCTTAAGAGCGGGAGGGCCATTCTCGGTCAATGAGCAGTTCTTC
clone_size: -; v_call: TRBV6-4; d_call: -; j_call: TRBJ1-4; cdr3_aa: CASSGADEKLFF; cdr3_nt: TGTGCCAGCAGTGGGGCTGATGAAAAACTGTTTTTT
clone_size: -; v_call: TRBV19; d_call: -; j_call: TRBJ1-2; cdr3_aa: CASSMVRENYGYTF; cdr3_nt: TGTGCCAGTAGTATGGTCAGGGAGAACTATGGCTACACCTTC
clone_size: once; v_call: TRBV7-2; d_call: -; j_call: TRBJ1-3; cdr3_aa: CASSLVRVGSGNTIYF; cdr3_nt: TGTGCCAGCAGCTTAGTAAGAGTGGGCTCTGGAAACACCATATATTTT
clone_size: -; v_call: TRBV5-4; d_call: -; j_call: TRBJ2-7; cdr3_aa: CASSLVGGHSYEQYF; cdr3_nt: TGTGCCAGCAGCTTGGTTGGGGGGCACTCCTACGAGCAGTACTTC
clone_size: -; v_call: TRBV29-1; d_call: -; j_call: TRBJ1-2; cdr3_aa: CSVQKGDYGYTF; cdr3_nt: TGCAGCGTCCAAAAGGGGGACTATGGCTACACCTTC
clone_size: -; v_call: TRBV7-2; d_call: TRBD2; j_call: TRBJ2-1; cdr3_aa: CASRQMRGNQYNEQFF; cdr3_nt: TGTGCCAGCAGGCAAATGCGGGGGAATCAGTACAATGAGCAGTTCTTC
clone_size: once; v_call: TRBV30; d_call: -; j_call: TRBJ1-5; cdr3_aa: CAWSSEDQPQHF; cdr3_nt: TGTGCCTGGAGTTCCGAGGATCAGCCCCAGCATTTT
clone_size: -; v_call: TRBV5-1; d_call: -; j_call: TRBJ1-4; cdr3_aa: CASSNNEKLFF; cdr3_nt: TGCGCCAGCAGCAATAATGAAAAACTGTTTTTT
clone_size: -; v_call: TRBV27; d_call: TRBD1; j_call: TRBJ1-4; cdr3_aa: CASSSQGANEKLFF; cdr3_nt: TGTGCCAGCAGTTCTCAGGGGGCGAATGAAAAACTGTTTTTT
clone_size: -; v_call: TRBV30; d_call: -; j_call: TRBJ2-7; cdr3_aa: CAWSTPGPEQYF; cdr3_nt: TGTGCCTGGAGTACTCCGGGACCCGAGCAGTACTTC
clone_size: -; v_call: TRBV5-8; d_call: -; j_call: TRBJ2-7; cdr3_aa: CASSLVGIGMEQYF; cdr3_nt: TGTGCCAGCAGCTTAGTAGGGATTGGGATGGAGCAGTACTTC
clone_size: -; v_call: TRBV12-5; d_call: TRBD1; j_call: TRBJ2-7; cdr3_aa: CASGMGQDEQYF; cdr3_nt: TGTGCTAGTGGTATGGGACAGGACGAGCAGTACTTC